Listed below are T cell receptor beta chains from one sample, sequenced in a study of CD8 T cells in ankylosing spondylitis. Using its own MiXCR run on the 5' RACE reads, TCRdb lists one record per CDR3 protein. This table holds some 200,000 distinct CDR3 sequences, 7.3% found once. The source material was blood, either unsorted or a sorted T cell fraction (not recorded which). The source is a male donor with ankylosing spondylitis. Each CDR3 is given with its conserved first and last residue. Each record gives: D gene, clone size, V gene, J gene, CDR3 DNA, CDR3 protein. A D gene is named only where the DNA matches it firmly. Clone size appears in some rows only: once, few, many, or a class for an expanded clone.

D gene: -; clone size: few; V gene: TRBV7-8; J gene: TRBJ2-5; CDR3 DNA: TGTGCCAGCAGCGTTTACAGGGTCGGGGAGACCCAGTACTTC; CDR3 protein: CASSVYRVGETQYF
D gene: -; clone size: many; V gene: TRBV11-3; J gene: TRBJ2-2; CDR3 DNA: TGTGCCAGCAGCTTATCCCGTAGCACCGGGGAGCTGTTTTTT; CDR3 protein: CASSLSRSTGELFF
D gene: -; clone size: many; V gene: TRBV28; J gene: TRBJ2-2; CDR3 DNA: TGTGCCAGCAGTTTAGGGCAGGGAGTCGCCGGGGAGCTGTTTTTT; CDR3 protein: CASSLGQGVAGELFF
D gene: TRBD1; clone size: many; V gene: TRBV25-1; J gene: TRBJ2-5; CDR3 DNA: TGTGCCCCTTATGGCAGGGGGCAAGAGACCCAGTACTTC; CDR3 protein: CAPYGRGQETQYF
D gene: -; clone size: few; V gene: TRBV4-1; J gene: TRBJ2-2; CDR3 DNA: TGCGCCAGCAGCCAATGGAGGGGAAACGGGGAGCTGTTTTTT; CDR3 protein: CASSQWRGNGELFF
D gene: TRBD2; clone size: many; V gene: TRBV20-1; J gene: TRBJ2-7; CDR3 DNA: TGCAGTACCTTTATAGCTAGCGGGAGGAGGTACGAGCAGTACTTC; CDR3 protein: CSTFIASGRRYEQYF
D gene: TRBD1; clone size: -; V gene: TRBV4-3; J gene: TRBJ2-1; CDR3 DNA: TGCGCCAGCAGCCACGGACAGGGACTGGAAGAGCAGTTCTTC; CDR3 protein: CASSHGQGLEEQFF
D gene: -; clone size: -; V gene: TRBV4-3; J gene: TRBJ2-7; CDR3 DNA: TGCGCCAGCAGCCACTCCAGGCGCTCCTACGAGCAGTACTTC; CDR3 protein: CASSHSRRSYEQYF
D gene: TRBD1; clone size: many; V gene: TRBV5-5; J gene: TRBJ2-6; CDR3 DNA: TGTGCCAGCAGCTTGGGACAGGGGGAGGCTGGGGCCAACGTCCTGACTTTC; CDR3 protein: CASSLGQGEAGANVLTF
D gene: -; clone size: many; V gene: TRBV12-3/TRBV12-4; J gene: TRBJ2-7; CDR3 DNA: TGTGCCAGCGGCTTCGGGCTCGAGCAGTACTTC; CDR3 protein: CASGFGLEQYF
D gene: -; clone size: -; V gene: TRBV3-1; J gene: TRBJ2-7; CDR3 DNA: TGTGCCAGCAGCCAAGACATGGCCAGGGTATCCTACGAGCAGTACTTC; CDR3 protein: CASSQDMARVSYEQYF
D gene: TRBD1; clone size: many; V gene: TRBV4-3; J gene: TRBJ1-4; CDR3 DNA: TGCGCCAGCACCTATAGGGGGACAGGGAGGACTAATGAAAAACTGTTTTTT; CDR3 protein: CASTYRGTGRTNEKLFF
D gene: -; clone size: few; V gene: TRBV29-1; J gene: TRBJ1-2; CDR3 DNA: TGCAGCGCGAACAGGGACTATGGCTACACCTTC; CDR3 protein: CSANRDYGYTF
D gene: -; clone size: few; V gene: TRBV27; J gene: TRBJ2-3; CDR3 DNA: TGTGCCAGCAGTTTAGGGACGGACGTGGCGCAGTATTTT; CDR3 protein: CASSLGTDVAQYF
D gene: -; clone size: many; V gene: TRBV2; J gene: TRBJ2-4; CDR3 DNA: TGTGCCAGCAGTGAAGCGCGGCAGGTCCTCAACTCGGGAAACATTCAGTACTTC; CDR3 protein: CASSEARQVLNSGNIQYF
D gene: -; clone size: -; V gene: TRBV20-1; J gene: TRBJ2-7; CDR3 DNA: TGCAGTGCTAGGTGGACAGCTTCCTACGAGCAGTACTTC; CDR3 protein: CSARWTASYEQYF
D gene: -; clone size: -; V gene: TRBV30; J gene: TRBJ2-7; CDR3 DNA: TGTGCCTGGAGCCTCAGAGCCTACGAGCAGTACTTC; CDR3 protein: CAWSLRAYEQYF
D gene: -; clone size: many; V gene: TRBV29-1; J gene: TRBJ2-2; CDR3 DNA: TGCAGCGTTGAAATGGTGGACACCGGCACCGGGGAGCTGTTTTTT; CDR3 protein: CSVEMVDTGTGELFF
D gene: -; clone size: many; V gene: TRBV2; J gene: TRBJ2-7; CDR3 DNA: TGTGCCAGCAGTGAAGCGTGGGGGACCCGCTCCTACGAGCAGTACTTC; CDR3 protein: CASSEAWGTRSYEQYF
D gene: -; clone size: many; V gene: TRBV12-3/TRBV12-4; J gene: TRBJ2-7; CDR3 DNA: TGTGCCAGCAGTCCCCCCGACTACGAGCAGTACTTC; CDR3 protein: CASSPPDYEQYF
D gene: -; clone size: many; V gene: TRBV5-1; J gene: TRBJ2-3; CDR3 DNA: TGCGCCAGCAGGACTTCACTTCGGAGGGATACGCAGTATTTT; CDR3 protein: CASRTSLRRDTQYF
D gene: -; clone size: many; V gene: TRBV7-8; J gene: TRBJ1-4; CDR3 DNA: TGTGCCAGCAGCTTCGCGTTAGGGATAGGGGAAAAACTGTTTTTT; CDR3 protein: CASSFALGIGEKLFF
D gene: TRBD2; clone size: few; V gene: TRBV27; J gene: TRBJ2-3; CDR3 DNA: TGTGCCAGCAGTGGACTAGCGGGAGGAGGAGATACGCAGTATTTT; CDR3 protein: CASSGLAGGGDTQYF
D gene: -; clone size: many; V gene: TRBV6-1; J gene: TRBJ2-1; CDR3 DNA: TGTGCCAGCAGCGAATTGGCGGCCGCTTCCTACAATGAGCAGTTCTTC; CDR3 protein: CASSELAAASYNEQFF
D gene: -; clone size: many; V gene: TRBV5-1; J gene: TRBJ1-2; CDR3 DNA: TGCGCCAGCAGCTTGGGTCAGCCTTTTAACTATGGCTACACCTTC; CDR3 protein: CASSLGQPFNYGYTF
D gene: TRBD2; clone size: many; V gene: TRBV6-2/TRBV6-3; J gene: TRBJ2-3; CDR3 DNA: TGTGCCAGCAGCAGAGATCTAGCGGGAGTCCACAGAGATACGCAGTATTTT; CDR3 protein: CASSRDLAGVHRDTQYF
D gene: -; clone size: -; V gene: TRBV28; J gene: TRBJ1-4; CDR3 DNA: TGTGCCAGCAGTTTCTTTGGGCGCAGGAATGAAAAACTGTTTTTT; CDR3 protein: CASSFFGRRNEKLFF
D gene: TRBD1; clone size: many; V gene: TRBV6-1; J gene: TRBJ1-1; CDR3 DNA: TGTGCCAGCTGCCAACTTGGGACAGGGAACACTGAAGCTTTCTTT; CDR3 protein: CASCQLGTGNTEAFF
D gene: -; clone size: many; V gene: TRBV14; J gene: TRBJ2-7; CDR3 DNA: TGTGCCAGCAGCCAAGTAGACGGCGTCTACGAGCAGTACTTC; CDR3 protein: CASSQVDGVYEQYF
D gene: -; clone size: few; V gene: TRBV4-3; J gene: TRBJ2-7; CDR3 DNA: TGCGCCAGCAGCCAAGAAGCCTTTGCCCCCTACGAGCAGTACTTC; CDR3 protein: CASSQEAFAPYEQYF
D gene: TRBD1; clone size: many; V gene: TRBV13; J gene: TRBJ1-1; CDR3 DNA: TGTGCCAGCAGCTTAGGCCGGACAGGGTTAGGTCCTGAAGCTTTCTTT; CDR3 protein: CASSLGRTGLGPEAFF
D gene: TRBD1; clone size: -; V gene: TRBV9; J gene: TRBJ2-7; CDR3 DNA: TGTGCCAGCAGCGCCCCAGGGGGAGCCGAGCAGTACTTC; CDR3 protein: CASSAPGGAEQYF
D gene: TRBD1; clone size: many; V gene: TRBV29-1; J gene: TRBJ2-7; CDR3 DNA: TGCAGCGTTACCGGGACAGGGGACGAGCAGTACTTC; CDR3 protein: CSVTGTGDEQYF
D gene: TRBD1; clone size: -; V gene: TRBV27; J gene: TRBJ2-7; CDR3 DNA: TGTGCCAGCAGTTTATCCGAGACAGGGCGCTACGAGCAGTACTTC; CDR3 protein: CASSLSETGRYEQYF